These 13 T cell receptor beta chains were sequenced from one sample in a study of shared clonotypes between healthy human individuals. Produced via immunoSEQ multiplex PCR; TCRdb's table is partial and in-frame only. The sample consists of around 2.1 million clones, approximately 95% of them appearing once. Sequences were obtained from naive CD4+ T cells sorted from blood. Subset indicated: CD45RA+ positively selected. Receptors originate from a young man in good health.

The chain has TRBV6-6 and TRBJ1-4; D gene uncertain. Germline V gene lookup returns CDR1 MNHNY and CDR2 SVGAGI (reference sequence). Trimming stripped 2 bases from V and 2 bases from J, with 9 bases between. The CDR3 contains 15 residues. The CDR3 DNA is TGTGCCAGCAGTTACCAACAGCCGACTAATGAAAAACTGTTTTTT. Its translation: CASSYQQPTNEKLFF.

The chain combines TRBV5-6 with TRBJ2-7; D is uncertain. The germline V gene encodes CDR1 SGHDT and CDR2 YYEEEE. Trimming left V 3 bases short and J 0 bases short, with 16 bases between. CDR3 size: 16 residues. The CDR3 sequence is CASSSKASPSSYEQYF. CDR3 DNA sequence: TGTGCCAGCAGCTCCAAGGCCAGCCCCAGCTCCTACGAGCAGTACTTC.

The rearrangement links TRBV2 to TRBJ2-4; 7 nucleotides match TRBD2. This CDR3 is built from 11 residues. CDR1 is SNHLY, CDR2 FYNNEI, per germline. J gave up 12 bases and V 5 bases, and 4 bases lay outside the gene matches. CDR3 loop: CASSRSGAQYF. CDR3 in DNA: TGTGCCAGCAGTAGGAGCGGGGCTCAGTACTTC.

This chain joins TRBV18 and TRBJ2-3; 8 bases are a match to TRBD2. The CDR3 length is 18 residues. Germline V lookup: CDR1 KGHSH, CDR2 LQKENI. With V trimmed by 6 bases and J by 2 bases, 16 bases remained unmatched. CDR3 DNA sequence: TGTGCCAGCTCGCCTTCAATGGGACGGGAGGGCCACACAGATACGCAGTATTTT. This translates into CASSPSMGREGHTDTQYF. Supplemented by reference TRBV18 and TRBJ2-3, the full variable domain reads NAGVMQNPRHLVRRRGQEARLRCSPMKGHSHVYWYRQLPEEGLKFMVYLQKENIIDESGMPKERFSAEFPKEGPSILRIQQVVRGDSAAYFCASSPSMGREGHTDTQYFGPGTRLTVL.

The DNA of the CDR3 is TGTGCCATCAGCACTATTTCACCCGGGGAGCTGTTTTTT. Its protein product is CAISTISPGELFF. The rearrangement links TRBV10-3 to TRBJ2-2; D is undetermined. V lost 6 bases to trimming and J lost 6 bases, with 11 bases between them. Germline V lookup: CDR1 ENHRY, CDR2 SYGVKD. The CDR3 sequence is 13 residues long.

This clone was seen only once. V usage is TRBV9 and J usage is TRBJ2-7, with D possibly TRBD2 on 6 matching bases. Looked up from germline, CDR1 is SGDLS and CDR2 is YYNGEE. CDR3 size: 14 residues. V shed 0 bases and J shed 3 bases, with 10 bases lying between them. The CDR3 sequence is CASSVAGDLYEQYF. Written as DNA, the CDR3 is TGTGCCAGCAGCGTAGCGGGAGACCTCTACGAGCAGTACTTC.

With respect to this clone: The same CDR3 can be traced to other DNA sequences in this sample. The chain combines TRBV5-4 with TRBJ1-1; TRBD1 is a possible D gene (6 bases). With 0 bases removed from V and 1 base from J, the gap between germline ends came to 7 bases. This CDR3 is built from 14 residues. Germline CDR1 SGHNT, CDR2 YYREEE (reference sequence). CDR3 nucleotide sequence: TGTGCCAGCAGCTTGGGGGGGGCGAACACTGAAGCTTTCTTT. It encodes CASSLGGANTEAFF. The whole variable domain, remainder taken from reference TRBV5-4 and TRBJ1-1, is ETGVTQSPTHLIKTRGQQVTLRCSSQSGHNTVSWYQQALGQGPQFIFQYYREEENGRGNFPPRFSGLQFPNYSSELNVNALELDDSALYLCASSLGGANTEAFFGQGTRLTVV.

The chain couples TRBV6-6 to TRBJ1-1; D gene uncertain. Germline V gene sequence: CDR1 MNHNY, CDR2 SVGAGI (reference sequence). The CDR3 length is 12 residues. V dropped 4 bases and J dropped 1 base, with 4 bases sitting between them. The DNA of the CDR3 is TGTGCCAGCAGTTTCGGGAACACTGAAGCTTTCTTT. Residues: CASSFGNTEAFF.

The chain is built from TRBV10-3 and TRBJ2-3; D unclear. Germline V gene lookup returns CDR1 ENHRY and CDR2 SYGVKD. Trimming took off 0 bases at V and 2 bases at J, with 18 bases between the two ends. This CDR3 contains 18 residues. CDR3 sequence (DNA): TGTGCCATCAGTGAGTCTTTCGGAGCTCGCCAAACCACAGATACGCAGTATTTT. It translates to CAISESFGARQTTDTQYF.

The V and J genes are TRBV18 and TRBJ1-6; 7 bases are shared with TRBD1. V was pared by 2 bases and J by 11 bases, with 9 bases of the junction left unmatched. This CDR3 is 15 amino acids long. Looked up from germline, CDR1 is KGHSH and CDR2 is LQKENI. The CDR3 loop is CASSPEQGPSAPLHF. Written as DNA, the CDR3 is TGTGCCAGCTCACCAGAACAGGGGCCGTCCGCACCCCTCCACTTT.

J is TRBJ2-1 and V is TRBV2; 10 nucleotides line up with TRBD2. The V gene end was trimmed by 8 bases and the J gene end by 6 bases; junction bases not matched to a gene: 10. Per the germline V gene, CDR1 is SNHLY and CDR2 is FYNNEI. The CDR3 extends over 15 amino acids. CDR3: CASALTSGNFNEQFF. The CDR3 DNA follows: TGTGCCAGCGCCTTAACTAGCGGGAACTTCAATGAGCAGTTCTTC.

The V and J genes are TRBV18 and TRBJ1-4, with D possibly being TRBD1 (5 bases). This CDR3 region has 14 residues. Germline V gene data show CDR1 as KGHSH and CDR2 as LQKENI. V gave up 6 bases and J gave up 5 bases, with 13 bases separating them. The CDR3 sequence is CASSPGESNEKLFF. The CDR3 nucleotides read TGTGCCAGCTCGCCGGGGGAATCCAATGAAAAACTGTTTTTT.

This chain uses TRBV5-4 with TRBJ2-5, with D hard to call. Looked up from germline, CDR1 is SGHNT and CDR2 is YYREEE (reference sequence). CDR3 length equals 13 residues. V lost 3 bases to trimming and J lost 4 bases, with 10 bases between them. CDR3 nucleotides: TGTGCCAGCAGCTATCGGTCGGGAGAGACCCAGTACTTC. This sequence encodes CASSYRSGETQYF.